The T cell receptor beta chain under discussion was sequenced for a study of cytomegalovirus exposure and HLA in healthy donors. A roughly 120-subject validation cohort, separate from the roughly 670-subject first cohort, supplied the donors. This CDR3 contains 16 residues. Germline CDR1 and CDR2: ENHRY and SYGVKD. With 9 bases clipped from V and 1 base from J, the junction kept 12 bases outside the gene matches. The data were produced by immunoSEQ multiplex PCR, yet TCRdb's version contains in-frame clones alone and is incomplete. The sample includes 150,000 or so clones, approximately 89% of them seen just once.

The chain combines TRBV10-3 with TRBJ1-1, with 9 bases identical to TRBD1. The receptor's source is a woman between 18 and 30 years old in good health and CMV-seropositive. The specimen sequenced was PBMCs. The CDR3 DNA reads as TGTGCCATTACCACCGGGACAGGGTCTTCGAACACTGAAGCTTTCTTT. Residues: CAITTGTGSSNTEAFF.